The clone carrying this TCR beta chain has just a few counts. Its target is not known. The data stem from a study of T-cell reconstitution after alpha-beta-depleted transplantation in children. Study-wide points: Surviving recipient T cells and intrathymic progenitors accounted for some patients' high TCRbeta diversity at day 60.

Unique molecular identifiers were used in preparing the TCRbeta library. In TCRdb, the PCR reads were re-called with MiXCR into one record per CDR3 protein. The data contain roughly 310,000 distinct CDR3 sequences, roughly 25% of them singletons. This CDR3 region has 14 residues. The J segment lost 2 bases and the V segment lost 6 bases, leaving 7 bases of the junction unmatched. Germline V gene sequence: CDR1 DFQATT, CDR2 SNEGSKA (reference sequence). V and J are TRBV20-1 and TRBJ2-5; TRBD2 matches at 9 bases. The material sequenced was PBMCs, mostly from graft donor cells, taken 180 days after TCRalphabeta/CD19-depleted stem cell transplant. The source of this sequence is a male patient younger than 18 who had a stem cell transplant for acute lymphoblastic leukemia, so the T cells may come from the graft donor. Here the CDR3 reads CSAKTSGRQETQYF. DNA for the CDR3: TGCAGTGCCAAGACTAGCGGTCGGCAAGAGACCCAGTACTTC.